These T cell receptor beta chains were read from a single sample in a study of T cells after yellow fever vaccination. TCRdb reprocessed the 5' RACE reads with MiXCR, giving one entry per CDR3 protein. The sample consists of a few hundred thousand distinct CDR3 sequences, less than 20% of them appearing once. This specimen was PBMCs, taken 5 to 6 days after the first yellow fever vaccination. The receptors were sampled from a man aged 18 to 35 who received the YFV17D yellow fever vaccine. Each CDR3 is given with its conserved first and last residue. The D gene is left open where the match is weak. Rows give clone size only sometimes, using once, few, many, or a class for an expanded clone.

abundance	v_gene	d_gene	j_gene	CDR3nt	CDR3aa
few	TRBV4-2	TRBD2	TRBJ2-5	TGTGCCAGCAGCCACCGAGCGGGATCCAGAGAGACCCAGTACTTC	CASSHRAGSRETQYF
NA	TRBV27	NA	TRBJ2-3	TGTGCCAGCAGTGAAGACATACGGATATCGACTAGCACAGATACGCAGTATTTT	CASSEDIRISTSTDTQYF
NA	TRBV5-5	NA	TRBJ1-1	TGTGCCAGCAGCTTACCCGGCGGAGTCAGGATGAACACTGAAGCTTTCTTT	CASSLPGGVRMNTEAFF
NA	TRBV7-2	NA	TRBJ2-6	TGTGCCAGCAGCTTAAGATCGGGGACTGGGGCCAACGTCCTGACTTTC	CASSLRSGTGANVLTF
NA	TRBV12-3/TRBV12-4	TRBD1	TRBJ2-3	TGTGCCAGCAGCAGGACAGGGGCTTTCACAGATACGCAGTATTTT	CASSRTGAFTDTQYF
NA	TRBV20-1	TRBD2	TRBJ2-3	TGCAGTGCTAGCCGAGCGGGGGGCACAGATACGCAGTATTTT	CSASRAGGTDTQYF
few	TRBV19	TRBD1	TRBJ2-7	TGTGCCAGTAGTATCACAGGGGGCGTTGGTGACGAGCAGTACTTC	CASSITGGVGDEQYF
many	TRBV7-9	NA	TRBJ1-3	TGTGCCAGCAGCCGTCACATCCCCTCTGGAAACACCATATATTTT	CASSRHIPSGNTIYF
NA	TRBV7-2	NA	TRBJ2-5	TGTGCCAGCAGCTCGGCGGGGTCTAAGACCCAGTACTTC	CASSSAGSKTQYF
few	TRBV20-1	NA	TRBJ1-6	TGCAGTGCCACTAAGGGAGATTCACCCCTCCACTTT	CSATKGDSPLHF
few	TRBV11-2	TRBD1	TRBJ2-7	TGTGCCAGCAGCTTAGGGACAGGGGGACTATACGAGCAGTACTTC	CASSLGTGGLYEQYF
few	TRBV11-3	TRBD1	TRBJ2-7	TGTGCCAGCAGCTTAGACTCGACAGGGAGCTCCGAGCAGTACTTC	CASSLDSTGSSEQYF
few	TRBV4-3	NA	TRBJ2-6	TGCGCCAGCAGCCAACCCGCATCGACCTCTGGGGCCAACGTCCTGACTTTC	CASSQPASTSGANVLTF
NA	TRBV6-5	TRBD2	TRBJ2-5	TGTGCCAGCAGTTACTCGAGGGCTAGCGGGGTCTTAGGGACCCAGTACTTC	CASSYSRASGVLGTQYF
once	TRBV6-2/TRBV6-3	NA	TRBJ1-6	TGTGCCAGCAGTTACCGACAGGCTAGCCCCTATAATTCACCCCTCCACTTT	CASSYRQASPYNSPLHF
NA	TRBV27	TRBD2	TRBJ2-7	TGTGCCAGCAGTAAGCGGGGACCCTACGAGCAGTACTTC	CASSKRGPYEQYF
many	TRBV10-3	NA	TRBJ2-5	TGTGCCATCAGGCAGGGTGGACAAGAGACCCAGTACTTC	CAIRQGGQETQYF
NA	TRBV6-1	NA	TRBJ1-3	TGTGCCAGCACCGAGCGGTACTCTGGAAACACCATATATTTT	CASTERYSGNTIYF
NA	TRBV4-2	TRBD1	TRBJ2-5	TGTGCCAGCAGCCGAGGGCCCGGGACAGATAAAGGAGAGACCCAGTACTTC	CASSRGPGTDKGETQYF
few	TRBV20-1	NA	TRBJ2-7	TGCAGTGCTAGAGATAAGGCCGCGTACGAGCAGTACTTC	CSARDKAAYEQYF
few	TRBV6-2/TRBV6-3	NA	TRBJ2-3	TGTGCCAGCAGTTACTTACTATTCACAGATACGCAGTATTTT	CASSYLLFTDTQYF
few	TRBV20-1	NA	TRBJ1-2	TGCAGTGCCCGCGAAAGGGGCCTTTCCAACTATGGCTACACCTTC	CSARERGLSNYGYTF
many	TRBV12-3/TRBV12-4	NA	TRBJ2-5	TGTGCCAGCAGTTCCGATTCCCGGACCCAGTACTTC	CASSSDSRTQYF
NA	TRBV27	NA	TRBJ2-3	TGTGCCAGCAGTTTGGGGTGGAGGGGAGATACGCAGTATTTT	CASSLGWRGDTQYF
few	TRBV20-1	TRBD2	TRBJ2-5	TGCAGTGCTAGAGATTGGCAGCGGGGGGGACAAGAGACCCAGTACTTC	CSARDWQRGGQETQYF
few	TRBV19	TRBD2	TRBJ2-3	TGTGCCAGCCGGGCCGGGACTAGCGGGACAGATACGCAGTATTTT	CASRAGTSGTDTQYF